One and the same sample provided the 26 T cell receptor beta chains below, sequenced in a study of cytomegalovirus exposure and HLA in healthy donors (dated by TCRdb to 2016 to 2017). The library was prepared using the immunoSEQ multiplex PCR assay. For the multiplex PCR, a mixture combining 60 forward primers for TCR Vbeta segments and 13 reverse primers for TCR Jbeta segments was used. TCRdb's version of the immuneACCESS table is confined to in-frame rearrangements and falls short of the full clone set. An unresolved V gene accounts for under half of the shortfall where checked; the remainder is of unknown origin. The sample table shows 120,000 to 150,000 clones, and roughly a tenth are seen once. The top ten clones comprise 1.8% of the sample. Sequencing was carried out using PBMCs. All receptors come from a male donor in good health and CMV-seronegative.

This clone has only a few counts. This chain links TRBV7-2 with TRBJ1-2; 7 nucleotides line up with TRBD1. The CDR3 is 13 residues long. The germline V gene has CDR1 SGHTA and CDR2 FQGNSA. V trimming: 5 bases; J trimming: 3 bases; junction bases outside the gene matches: 3. The CDR3 protein is CASSQTGDYGYTF. For the CDR3, the DNA is TGTGCCAGCAGCCAAACAGGGGACTATGGCTACACCTTC.

The J gene is TRBJ1-1, the V gene TRBV29-1, with TRBD1 identical over 8 bases. V shed 3 bases, J shed 10 bases, and the junction held 7 bases outside the gene matches. Germline V gene lookup returns CDR1 SQVTM and CDR2 ANQGSEA. This CDR3 has 12 amino acids. The CDR3 here is CSVEAGGMGAFF. In nucleotides, the CDR3 is TGCAGCGTTGAGGCAGGGGGCATGGGAGCTTTCTTT.

This chain uses TRBV29-1 with TRBJ2-3; TRBD1 is a possible D gene (6 bases). From germline, CDR1 is SQVTM and CDR2 ANQGSEA. V gave up 5 bases and J gave up 3 bases, with 9 bases separating them. The CDR3 loop spans 12 amino acids. The CDR3 is CSVHGQTDTQYF. As DNA, the CDR3 is TGCAGCGTTCACGGACAGACAGATACGCAGTATTTT.

The rearrangement joins TRBV28 to TRBJ1-1; D gene uncertain. Germline V gene data show CDR1 as MDHEN and CDR2 as SYDVKM. CDR3 length: 13 amino acids. The germline V and J ends were trimmed by 3 bases and 1 base, with 6 bases remaining between them. The CDR3 loop reads CASSLAQNTEAFF. CDR3 in DNA: TGTGCCAGCAGTTTGGCCCAGAACACTGAAGCTTTCTTT.

The J gene is TRBJ1-3, the V gene TRBV9, with D possibly matching TRBD1 (6 bases). V lost 0 bases and J 0 bases, leaving 10 bases between the germline ends. The CDR3 extends over 16 amino acids. Looked up from germline, CDR1 is SGDLS and CDR2 is YYNGEE. CDR3 DNA: TGTGCCAGCAGCGTAGGACAGGTTCTCTCTGGAAACACCATATATTTT. Protein: CASSVGQVLSGNTIYF.

This clone showed up just a few times. V and J are TRBV28 and TRBJ1-1; TRBD1 matches 8 bases. With 4 bases clipped from V and 6 bases from J, the junction kept 7 bases outside the gene matches. There are 14 residues in the CDR3. CDR1 is MDHEN, CDR2 SYDVKM, per germline. The CDR3 loop reads CASSSGTGWAEAFF. CDR3 coding DNA: TGTGCCAGCAGTTCAGGGACAGGTTGGGCTGAAGCTTTCTTT. Full variable domain (missing parts from reference TRBV28 and TRBJ1-1): DVKVTQSSRYLVKRTGEKVFLECVQDMDHENMFWYRQDPGLGLRLIYFSYDVKMKEKGDIPEGYSVSREKKERFSLILESASTNQTSMYLCASSSGTGWAEAFFGQGTRLTVV.

This clone was seen a handful of times. This rearrangement joins TRBV29-1 to TRBJ2-7, with 8 positions matching TRBD1. Germline loops: CDR1 SQVTM, CDR2 ANQGSEA. V lost 2 bases to trimming and J lost 1 base; unmatched junction nucleotides: 1. This CDR3 is 13 amino acids long. CDR3 sequence: CSVERQGSYEQYF. CDR3 DNA sequence: TGCAGCGTTGAAAGACAGGGGTCCTACGAGCAGTACTTC.

This clone was seen a few times. The rearrangement uses TRBV28 and TRBJ2-1, with TRBD1 as a possible D gene (6 bases). V lost 3 bases to trimming and J lost 7 bases, with 19 bases between them. There are 16 residues in the CDR3. Germline V gene sequence: CDR1 MDHEN, CDR2 SYDVKM. The CDR3 is CASSFLQGTWGNEQFF. The CDR3 DNA sequence: TGTGCCAGCAGTTTTTTGCAGGGGACCTGGGGAAATGAGCAGTTCTTC. The variable domain in full, with the rest retrieved from reference TRBV28 and TRBJ2-1, is DVKVTQSSRYLVKRTGEKVFLECVQDMDHENMFWYRQDPGLGLRLIYFSYDVKMKEKGDIPEGYSVSREKKERFSLILESASTNQTSMYLCASSFLQGTWGNEQFFGPGTRLTVL.

This clone showed up just a few times. The chain employs TRBV6-5 and TRBJ1-6; the D gene is possibly TRBD1 (6 bases). There are 14 residues in the CDR3. Germline V gives CDR1 MNHEY, CDR2 SVGAGI. Trimming cost V 7 bases and J 14 bases, with 21 bases left between them. This CDR3 is CASTPGGLKVALHF. CDR3 nucleotide sequence: TGTGCCAGCACCCCGGGGGGCCTGAAGGTCGCCCTCCACTTT.

V and J are TRBV9 and TRBJ1-6; the D gene is possibly TRBD1 (5 bases). CDR1 SGDLS and CDR2 YYNGEE come from the germline V gene. Trimming removed 3 bases from V and 6 bases from J, with 13 bases in between. This CDR3 has 15 residues. This chain's CDR3 is CASSDQDRSNSPLHF. As DNA, the CDR3 is TGTGCCAGCAGCGACCAAGACAGATCTAATTCACCCCTCCACTTT.

CDR3 loop: CASSLGENSPLHF. The CDR3 region has the DNA TGTGCCAGCAGCTTGGGGGAGAATTCACCCCTCCACTTT. This chain uses TRBV5-4 with TRBJ1-6, with D unclear. CDR1 is SGHNT and CDR2 is YYREEE in the germline V gene (reference sequence). This CDR3 spans 13 amino acids. Trimming stripped 0 bases from V and 7 bases from J, with 5 bases between.

This chain connects TRBV19 to TRBJ1-2; no definite D call. Germline lookup yields CDR1 LNHDA and CDR2 SQIVND (reference sequence). V shed 11 bases and J shed 8 bases, with 15 bases lying between them. CDR3 length: 11 amino acids. The CDR3 loop reads CALGGVEGYTF. CDR3 DNA: TGTGCCCTAGGCGGGGTAGAGGGCTACACCTTC.

The chain joins TRBV27 to TRBJ1-1, with D perhaps matching TRBD1 (6 bases). The V and J ends lost 3 bases and 7 bases respectively, with 9 bases between them. This CDR3 comprises 12 residues. Germline CDR1 is MNHEY and CDR2 is SMNVEV (reference sequence). The CDR3 spells CASSFGRGEAFF. Here the CDR3 DNA reads TGTGCCAGCAGTTTCGGCAGGGGTGAAGCTTTCTTT.

The J gene is TRBJ2-7, the V gene TRBV5-1; the D is unclear. Germline-derived CDR1 and CDR2 are SGHRS and YFSETQ. The CDR3 is 15 residues long. V lost 4 bases to trimming and J lost 5 bases, with 19 bases between them. In nucleotides, the CDR3 is TGCGCCAGCAGCCAAGACACGGTACCTACTGACGAGCAGTACTTC. Translating gives CASSQDTVPTDEQYF.

The chain is built from TRBV7-8 and TRBJ2-1; D call uncertain. Germline CDR1 is SGHVS and CDR2 is FQNEAQ. This CDR3 region has 16 residues. The V and J ends lost 1 base and 9 bases respectively, with 19 bases between them. The CDR3 bases are TGTGCCAGCAGCTTAGTGAGCCGGTACCTCCCGGGTGAGCAGTTCTTC. Translation gives CASSLVSRYLPGEQFF.

The chain employs TRBV6-1 and TRBJ2-5; weak D call: TRBD1 (6 bases). This CDR3 comprises 12 residues. Germline CDR1 MNHNS, CDR2 SASEGT. V lost 9 bases to trimming and J lost 2 bases, with 10 bases between them. This CDR3 is CASTGSQETQYF. CDR3 DNA sequence: TGTGCCAGTACAGGGAGTCAAGAGACCCAGTACTTC.

CDR3: CASRTSENTEAFF. CDR3 coding DNA: TGTGCCAGCAGAACGAGCGAGAACACTGAAGCTTTCTTT. The chain links TRBV2 to TRBJ1-1; D not resolved. V was clipped by 6 bases and J by 1 base, with 9 bases between them. CDR1 SNHLY and CDR2 FYNNEI come from the germline V gene. The CDR3 spans 13 residues.

This clone has just a few counts. The chain uses TRBV5-5 and TRBJ1-4; 11 nucleotides agree with TRBD1. V shed 2 bases, J shed 7 bases, and the junction held 1 base outside the gene matches. The CDR3 is made up of 14 amino acids. Germline V CDR1 and CDR2: SGHKS, YYEKEE (reference sequence). CDR3 region: CASSLGTGGEKLFF. CDR3 coding DNA: TGTGCCAGCAGCTTAGGGACAGGGGGTGAAAAACTGTTTTTT.

V usage is TRBV19 and J usage is TRBJ1-6, with 7 bases identical to TRBD1. In germline, CDR1 is LNHDA, CDR2 SQIVND (reference sequence). This CDR3 comprises 14 residues. Losses at the gene ends were 5 bases for V and 3 bases for J; bases not matched to a gene: 1. DNA of the CDR3: TGTGCCAGTAGTGGGGACAGCTATAATTCACCCCTCCACTTT. It specifies CASSGDSYNSPLHF.

At least ten counts were recorded for this clone. The V and J genes are TRBV7-8 and TRBJ2-5; tentatively, D is TRBD2 (6 bases). The CDR3 has 12 residues. Germline CDR1 and CDR2: SGHVS and FQNEAQ. V was cut by 2 bases and J by 7 bases, with 8 bases left in between. The DNA of the CDR3 is TGTGCCAGCAGCTTACAGGGAGGGACCCAGTACTTC. Translating it yields CASSLQGGTQYF.

The table lists this clone with a few counts. V gene TRBV19 combines with J gene TRBJ1-5; 10 nucleotides agree with TRBD1. This CDR3 has 16 residues. V lost 4 bases to trimming and J lost 7 bases; unmatched junction nucleotides: 10. Per the germline V gene, CDR1 is LNHDA and CDR2 is SQIVND (reference sequence). CDR3 coding DNA: TGTGCCAGTAGTACCACGGACAGGGGGATACGGCAGCCCCAGCATTTT. As protein: CASSTTDRGIRQPQHF.

This clone was recorded a few times. The V gene is TRBV21-1, the J gene TRBJ2-6; the table's D call of TRBD1 was not tested on the DNA. TRBV21-1 is a known pseudogene. The CDR3 extends over 17 amino acids. CDR3 in amino acids: CARPMDRGRSGANVLTF. The CDR3 DNA is TGTGCCAGACCGATGGACAGGGGACGCTCTGGGGCCAACGTCCTGACTTTC.

V gene TRBV14 combines with J gene TRBJ1-2, with D perhaps TRBD1 (6 bases). V gave up 8 bases and J gave up 6 bases, with 10 bases separating them. CDR1 and CDR2 from the germline V gene are SGHDN and FVKESK. The CDR3 is 11 residues long. In nucleotides, the CDR3 is TGTGCCAGCTCGACAGGAGATGGCTACACCTTC. Its protein is CASSTGDGYTF. Looking up the rest from reference TRBV14 and TRBJ1-2 gives the full variable domain: EAGVTQFPSHSVIEKGQTVTLRCDPISGHDNLYWYRRVMGKEIKFLLHFVKESKQDESGMPNNRFLAERTGGTYSTLKVQPAELEDSGVYFCASSTGDGYTFGSGTRLTVV.

V is TRBV5-4 and J is TRBJ1-2; TRBD1 matches at 11 bases. Germline assignment: CDR1 SGHNT and CDR2 YYREEE (reference sequence). J was trimmed by 8 bases and V by 1 base; bases with no gene match: 4. This CDR3 contains 14 residues. The CDR3 bases are TGTGCCAGCAGCTTGTCGGGACAGGGGGAAGGCTACACCTTC. This gives the protein CASSLSGQGEGYTF.

This clone appeared a few times. J is TRBJ2-7 and V is TRBV6-1; 13 nucleotides align to TRBD2. Germline V gives CDR1 MNHNS, CDR2 SASEGT. V gave up 5 bases and J gave up 3 bases; unmatched junction bases: 4. The CDR3 spans 15 residues. The CDR3 region has the DNA TGTGCCAGCAGTCGGACTAGCGGGAGCAACTACGAGCAGTACTTC. Protein sequence: CASSRTSGSNYEQYF.

The gene calls are TRBV9 and TRBJ2-2; D gene ambiguous. The CDR3 is 15 amino acids. The V gene lost 0 bases and the J gene lost 4 bases, with 10 bases spanning the gap. Looked up from germline, CDR1 is SGDLS and CDR2 is YYNGEE. The CDR3 here is CASSVDPLTTGELFF. The CDR3, as DNA: TGTGCCAGCAGCGTAGACCCCCTAACCACCGGGGAGCTGTTTTTT.